This T cell receptor beta chain appears in the sequencing data of a study of T cell repertoires in cytomegalovirus infection. Across the study: TCR beta signatures that were public indicated CMV infection and matching HLA type.

MiXCR, run by TCRdb on the reads, gives a single entry per CDR3 protein. The table lists some 300,000 distinct CDR3 sequences, roughly 13% of them singletons, with around 9.5% in the top ten. CDR1 LNHDA and CDR2 SQIVND come from the germline V gene (reference sequence). The CDR3 covers 13 residues. Trimming stripped 8 bases from V and 7 bases from J, with 15 bases between. The chain couples TRBV19 to TRBJ1-5, with D possibly TRBD1 on 5 matching bases. The sample consisted of PBMCs. The receptor comes from a human donor in good health (CMV status not recorded). Some clones in this sample may be carry-over from other donors' samples. Here the CDR3 DNA reads TGTGCCAGTCAAAACGGGCGGGGGCAGCCCCAGCATTTT. It specifies CASQNGRGQPQHF.